These 27 T cell receptor beta chains were sequenced from one sample in a study of preoperative IRX-2 immunotherapy in early breast cancer. The repertoire was sequenced with immunoSEQ multiplex PCR; TCRdb's copy has only in-frame clones and lacks some. The sample lists 25,000 to 30,000 clones, 65% to 85% occurring once. Treatment indicated: preoperative locoregional IRX-2 cytokine immunotherapy. Sampling was conducted from a patient treated with IRX-2 immunotherapy. All receptors come from a human donor with breast cancer.

This clone is a singleton in its sample. The rearrangement uses TRBV6-8 and TRBJ2-1; TRBD2 matches at 10 bases. The CDR3 sequence is 15 residues long. The germline V gene encodes CDR1 MNHGY and CDR2 SAAAGT. With 5 bases clipped from V and 1 base from J, the junction kept 2 bases outside the gene matches. The CDR3 here is CASSEGLASYNEQFF. In DNA form, the CDR3 reads TGTGCCAGCAGTGAGGGACTAGCGTCCTACAATGAGCAGTTCTTC.

In its sample, this clone was seen a few times. The rearrangement uses TRBV6-8 and TRBJ1-1, with 7 positions matching TRBD1. The CDR3 is made up of 16 amino acids. Trimming took 3 bases from V and 0 from J; bases not matched to a gene: 7. Germline V CDR1 and CDR2: MNHGY, SAAAGT. CDR3 protein: CASSYRQGPMNTEAFF. The CDR3 nucleotides read TGTGCCAGCAGTTATCGACAGGGACCCATGAACACTGAAGCTTTCTTT.

The rearrangement joins TRBV7-1 to TRBJ1-5; D possibly corresponds to TRBD1 (6 bases). TRBV7-1 is known as an ORF, though its function is uncertain. This CDR3 comprises 14 residues. Between the trimmed V and J ends, which lost 5 bases and 2 bases, there was a span of 10 bases. The CDR3 loop reads CASSPGVGNQPQHF. The CDR3 nucleotides read TGTGCCAGCAGCCCAGGGGTGGGCAATCAGCCCCAGCATTTT.

The chain has TRBV30 and TRBJ2-1; TRBD2 aligns across 11 bases. The germline CDR1 and CDR2 sequences are GTSNPN and SVGIG (reference sequence). Trimming at V came to 1 base and at J to 7 bases, leaving 6 bases not matched to a gene. The CDR3 totals 15 residues. The CDR3 bases are TGTGCCTGGAGTGGTATAGCGGGAGGGAAAAATGAGCAGTTCTTC. It codes for CAWSGIAGGKNEQFF.

The chain combines TRBV7-1 with TRBJ1-6; no clear D. TRBV7-1 has ORF status, its function being uncertain. Between the trimmed V and J ends, which lost 4 bases and 9 bases, there was a span of 19 bases. CDR3 size: 16 residues. CDR3 loop: CASSFRGVEGLSPLHF. CDR3 DNA sequence: TGTGCCAGCAGCTTTCGAGGAGTAGAAGGACTTTCACCCCTCCACTTT.

The CDR3 spells CASSSPGQDEQYF. CDR3 DNA sequence: TGTGCCAGCAGTAGCCCAGGACAAGACGAGCAGTACTTC. The chain employs TRBV28 and TRBJ2-7; D possibly corresponds to TRBD1 (5 bases). The germline gives CDR1 MDHEN, CDR2 SYDVKM. The CDR3 extends over 13 amino acids. V lost 5 bases to trimming and J lost 5 bases, with 13 bases between them.

This clone showed up just a few times. The CDR3 is CASSAVGGNQPQHF. In DNA, the CDR3 is TGTGCCAGCAGCGCCGTTGGAGGCAATCAGCCCCAGCATTTT. The V gene is TRBV11-3, the J gene TRBJ1-5; unclear D gene. CDR1 is SGHNT and CDR2 is YENEEA in the germline V gene. Trimming shortened V by 5 bases and J by 2 bases, and 10 bases separated the two germline ends. CDR3 length: 14 amino acids.

This chain uses TRBV6-8 with TRBJ2-7, with D uncertain. V dropped 4 bases and J dropped 7 bases, with 14 bases sitting between them. In germline, CDR1 is MNHGY, CDR2 SAAAGT. The CDR3 extends over 13 amino acids. CDR3 amino acids: CASSSSPLREQYF. DNA of the CDR3: TGTGCCAGCAGTTCTAGTCCCCTACGGGAGCAGTACTTC.

V is TRBV19 and J is TRBJ2-3; TRBD2 is a possible D gene (6 bases). The CDR3 covers 14 residues. V was shortened by 4 bases and J by 0 bases, with 8 bases between the two germline ends. CDR1 is LNHDA, CDR2 SQIVND, per germline (reference sequence). The CDR3 sequence is CASSSGTSTDTQYF. CDR3 in DNA: TGTGCCAGTAGTAGCGGGACTAGCACAGATACGCAGTATTTT.

The gene calls are TRBV6-8 and TRBJ2-1; TRBD2 matches 9 bases. With 7 bases clipped from V and 10 bases from J, the junction kept 8 bases outside the gene matches. CDR3 size: 13 residues. CDR1 is MNHGY and CDR2 is SAAAGT in the germline V gene. The DNA for the CDR3 is TGTGCCAGCATGTTGGCGGGAGGGGGGGAGCAGTTCTTC. Its translation is CASMLAGGGEQFF.

V gene TRBV18 combines with J gene TRBJ2-7, with D perhaps TRBD2 (6 bases). V gave up 2 bases and J gave up 1 base, with 15 bases separating them. This CDR3 has 16 amino acids. Germline CDR1 reads KGHSH; CDR2 reads LQKENI. DNA for the CDR3: TGTGCCAGCTCACCATGGCCTCGGGGGAAGTCCTACGAGCAGTACTTC. It encodes CASSPWPRGKSYEQYF.

J is TRBJ1-1 and V is TRBV18; TRBD1 is a possible D gene (6 bases). There are 14 residues in the CDR3. Germline CDR1 reads KGHSH; CDR2 reads LQKENI. Deletions cut 4 bases from V and 1 base from J, with 10 bases between. CDR3 DNA sequence: TGTGCCAGCTCACACAACAGGGCGAACACTGAAGCTTTCTTT. Translating it yields CASSHNRANTEAFF.

The gene calls are TRBV5-1 and TRBJ2-3; 7 nucleotides align to TRBD1. This CDR3 spans 14 amino acids. The J segment lost 4 bases and the V segment lost 0 bases, leaving 2 bases of the junction unmatched. Germline lookup yields CDR1 SGHRS and CDR2 YFSETQ. CDR3 nucleotide sequence: TGCGCCAGCAGCTTGGGACAGGGCGCAGATACGCAGTATTTT. Protein product: CASSLGQGADTQYF. Complete variable domain (other parts from reference TRBV5-1 and TRBJ2-3): KAGVTQTPRYLIKTRGQQVTLSCSPISGHRSVSWYQQTPGQGLQFLFEYFSETQRNKGNFPGRFSGRQFSNSRSEMNVSTLELGDSALYLCASSLGQGADTQYFGPGTRLTVL.

This clone was recorded a few times. V and J are TRBV19 and TRBJ1-4; 10 nucleotides align to TRBD1. Trimming removed 7 bases from V and 8 bases from J; junction bases left unmatched: 4. Germline V gene data show CDR1 as LNHDA and CDR2 as SQIVND (reference sequence). The CDR3 sequence is 13 residues long. The CDR3 is CASTRDRGEKLFF. The CDR3 nucleotides are TGTGCCAGTACCCGGGACAGGGGAGAAAAACTGTTTTTT.

This chain uses TRBV18 with TRBJ2-5; D remains ambiguous. Trimming stripped 4 bases from V and 7 bases from J, with 16 bases between. Germline V gene data show CDR1 as KGHSH and CDR2 as LQKENI. The CDR3 has 14 residues. CDR3 residues: CASSHPGMTRTQYF. The CDR3 DNA reads as TGTGCCAGCTCACACCCTGGAATGACCCGGACCCAGTACTTC.

This sequence joins TRBV19 and TRBJ1-4; the D is unclear. Germline V gives CDR1 LNHDA, CDR2 SQIVND (reference sequence). Trimming pared 7 bases from V and 3 bases from J, leaving 21 bases between. This CDR3 spans 17 amino acids. CDR3 sequence (DNA): TGTGCCAGTACCAACCTAGTCGTGGCAGGACCTAATGAAAAACTGTTTTTT. This encodes CASTNLVVAGPNEKLFF.

The rearrangement uses TRBV6-8 and TRBJ2-7, with no clear D. Trimming took off 2 bases at V and 2 bases at J, with 13 bases between the two ends. The CDR3 is made up of 15 amino acids. The germline CDR1 and CDR2 sequences are MNHGY and SAAAGT. In DNA, the CDR3 is TGTGCCAGCAGTTACCGCCCCGGGCCGACCTACGAGCAGTACTTC. It encodes CASSYRPGPTYEQYF.

The chain has TRBV28 and TRBJ2-1; 10 bases fit TRBD2. The CDR3 is 15 amino acids. The germline V gene has CDR1 MDHEN and CDR2 SYDVKM. V shed 2 bases and J 8 bases; nucleotides not matched to a gene: 6. The CDR3 DNA follows: TGTGCCAGCAGTTTAATTGAAGCGGGAGGGGATGAGCAGTTCTTC. Translated: CASSLIEAGGDEQFF.

This chain connects TRBV11-3 to TRBJ1-6; D is undetermined. Germline loops: CDR1 SGHNT, CDR2 YENEEA. The CDR3 is 16 residues long. Trimming removed 7 bases from V and 0 bases from J, with 13 bases in between. CDR3 protein: CASTHGGSSYNSPLHF. The CDR3 DNA reads as TGTGCCAGCACCCACGGAGGGAGCTCCTATAATTCACCCCTCCACTTT.

This chain connects TRBV30 to TRBJ2-7; D may be TRBD1 (5 bases). The CDR3 totals 14 residues. V lost 5 bases to trimming and J lost 0 bases, with 14 bases between them. CDR1 GTSNPN and CDR2 SVGIG come from the germline V gene (reference sequence). CDR3 coding DNA: TGTGCCTGGGGCCTTTGGGGCAGCTCCTACGAGCAGTACTTC. Translating gives CAWGLWGSSYEQYF. Using reference TRBV30 and TRBJ2-7 for the parts outside the CDR3, the full variable domain is SQTIHQWPATLVQPVGSPLSLECTVEGTSNPNLYWYRQAAGRGLQLLFYSVGIGQISSEVPQNLSASRPQDRQFILSSKKLLLSDSGFYLCAWGLWGSSYEQYFGPGTRLTVT.

The V and J genes are TRBV1 and TRBJ2-7; TRBD1 is the table's D call, not checked against the DNA. TRBV1 constitutes a pseudogene. The CDR3 loop spans 16 amino acids. The CDR3 reads CASSQAAGQGAGEQYF. CDR3 DNA sequence: TGCGCCAGCAGCCAGGCCGCCGGACAGGGGGCGGGAGAGCAGTACTTC.

This chain connects TRBV1 to TRBJ2-7. TRBV1 is marked as a pseudogene. CDR3 length: 17 amino acids. The chain's CDR3 is CASSQGPLGGSSYEQYF. CDR3 sequence (DNA): TGCGCCAGCAGCCAAGGACCTTTGGGGGGCAGCTCCTACGAGCAGTACTTC.

The chain couples TRBV14 to TRBJ1-3; D is uncertain. This CDR3 contains 11 residues. The V end lost 8 bases, the J end lost 4 bases, and 6 bases lay between the germline ends. Germline V gene sequence: CDR1 SGHDN, CDR2 FVKESK. The CDR3 region has the DNA TGTGCCAGCGGTCCGGGAAACACCATATATTTT. It codes for CASGPGNTIYF. Drawing the rest from reference TRBV14 and TRBJ1-3, the complete variable domain is EAGVTQFPSHSVIEKGQTVTLRCDPISGHDNLYWYRRVMGKEIKFLLHFVKESKQDESGMPNNRFLAERTGGTYSTLKVQPAELEDSGVYFCASGPGNTIYFGEGSWLTVV.

The V gene is TRBV5-1, the J gene TRBJ1-5, with 8 bases fitting TRBD1. The CDR3 totals 14 residues. In germline, CDR1 is SGHRS, CDR2 YFSETQ. Germline trimming cut 4 bases from V and 5 bases from J; bases unmatched to any gene: 5. CDR3: CASSQQGGDQPQHF. CDR3 nucleotide sequence: TGCGCCAGCAGCCAACAGGGGGGGGATCAGCCCCAGCATTTT.

This chain joins TRBV19 and TRBJ2-7, with 10 bases matching TRBD2. The ends lost 2 bases at V and 3 bases at J; junction bases unmatched: 4. This CDR3 region has 15 residues. The germline gives CDR1 LNHDA, CDR2 SQIVND (reference sequence). CDR3 nucleotides: TGTGCCAGTAGTATAAGGACTAGCGGCGACTACGAGCAGTACTTC. Translation: CASSIRTSGDYEQYF. The whole variable domain, filled in from reference TRBV19 and TRBJ2-7, reads DGGITQSPKYLFRKEGQNVTLSCEQNLNHDAMYWYRQDPGQGLRLIYYSQIVNDFQKGDIAEGYSVSREKKESFPLTVTSAQKNPTAFYLCASSIRTSGDYEQYFGPGTRLTVT.

This sequence joins TRBV18 and TRBJ2-1, with D perhaps matching TRBD2 (7 bases). The CDR3 runs to 16 residues. Germline CDR1 KGHSH, CDR2 LQKENI. V gave up 4 bases and J gave up 10 bases, with 23 bases separating them. The CDR3 protein is CASSLTTGGSLGEQFF. The CDR3 coding sequence is TGTGCCAGCTCACTAACCACGGGGGGCTCATTGGGGGAGCAGTTCTTC.

This clone was observed a handful of times. One junction end does not reproduce the germline sequence, and a read error may be involved. The chain links TRBV6-8 to TRBJ1-2; maybe TRBD1 (5 bases). CDR1 and CDR2 from the germline V gene are MNHGY and SAAAGT. The CDR3 is 16 residues long. CDR3 bases: TGTGCTAGCAGTACCCTAATGGGGCAACCCAACTATGGCTACACCTTC. The encoded protein is CASSTLMGQPNYGYTF.